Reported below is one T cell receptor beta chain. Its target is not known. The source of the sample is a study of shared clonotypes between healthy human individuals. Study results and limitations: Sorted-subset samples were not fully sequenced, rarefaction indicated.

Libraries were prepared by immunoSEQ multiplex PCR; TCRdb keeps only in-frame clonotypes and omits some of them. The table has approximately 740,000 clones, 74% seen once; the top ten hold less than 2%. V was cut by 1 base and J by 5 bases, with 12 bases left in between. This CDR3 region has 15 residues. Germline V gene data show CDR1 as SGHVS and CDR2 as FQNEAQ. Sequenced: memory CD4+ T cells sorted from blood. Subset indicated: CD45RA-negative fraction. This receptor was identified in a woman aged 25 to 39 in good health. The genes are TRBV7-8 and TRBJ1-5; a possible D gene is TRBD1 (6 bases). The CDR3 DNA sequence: TGTGCCAGCAGCTTAGATGGACAGACCTATCAGCCCCAGCATTTT. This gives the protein CASSLDGQTYQPQHF.